What follows are 14 T cell receptor beta chains derived from one specimen sequenced in a study of response to subunit inactivated influenza vaccine (dated by TCRdb to 2016 to 2018). The method was RT-PCR. The sample was run on an Illumina HiSeq 2500. Through fastp at Q25 and MiXCR, TCRdb rebuilt clones from the public reads, retaining in-frame beta chains. Rows are combined by CDR3 protein, so each entry shows the most common genes and DNA. The sample contains roughly 760,000 distinct CDR3 sequences, about 20% of them found a single time. The top ten clones comprise roughly 10% of the sample. Sequenced here: PBMCs from blood, sampled 4 to 6 days after vaccination. Source of these receptors: a man aged 50-59 years who received an inactivated influenza vaccine. Donor details come from another sample of the same person, matched by shared clones.

This clonotype was recorded a few times. The chain links TRBV7-2 to TRBJ2-5; D not certain. The V and J ends lost 2 bases and 3 bases respectively, with 7 bases between them. This CDR3 is built from 13 residues. The germline gives CDR1 SGHTA, CDR2 FQGNSA. The CDR3 DNA reads TGTGCCAGCAGCTTAAGGCTGAAAGAGACCCAGTACTTC. As protein: CASSLRLKETQYF.

This chain links TRBV3-1 with TRBJ2-1, with 14 nucleotides matching TRBD2. This CDR3 region has 18 residues. Trimming at V came to 1 base and at J to 6 bases, leaving 8 bases not matched to a gene. Germline CDR1 is LGHDT and CDR2 is YNNKEL (reference sequence). Here the CDR3 DNA reads TGTGCCAGCAGCCAAGTCGGGGGACTAGCGGGAGTAAGCAATGAGCAGTTCTTC. This gives the protein CASSQVGGLAGVSNEQFF.

The V call is TRBV20-1, the J call TRBJ2-5; 11 nucleotides align to TRBD2. Germline CDR1 DFQATT, CDR2 SNEGSKA (reference sequence). The CDR3 has 14 residues. J was trimmed by 4 bases and V by 5 bases; bases with no gene match: 6. The CDR3 loop reads CSAYSGRGLETQYF. The CDR3 DNA is TGCAGTGCTTATAGCGGGAGGGGACTAGAGACCCAGTACTTC.

This clonotype was observed a few times. The gene calls are TRBV11-2 and TRBJ2-1, with TRBD2 identical over 11 bases. The CDR3 runs 20 residues. Germline values: CDR1 SGHAT, CDR2 FQNNGV. V was pared by 4 bases and J by 1 base, with 15 bases of the junction left unmatched. The DNA of the CDR3 is TGTGCCAGCAGCTCGACCCGGGCTAGCGGGGGGCCTATTTCCTACAATGAGCAGTTCTTC. Translated, it gives CASSSTRASGGPISYNEQFF.

This clonotype showed up just a few times. The chain links TRBV11-2 to TRBJ1-3, with TRBD1 matching over 7 bases. The germline V gene has CDR1 SGHAT and CDR2 FQNNGV. The CDR3 has 15 amino acids. The J segment lost 2 bases and the V segment lost 5 bases, leaving 6 bases of the junction unmatched. The CDR3 nucleotides are TGTGCCAGCAGCAAGAACAGGGGAGCTGGAAACACCATATATTTT. It encodes CASSKNRGAGNTIYF.

This clonotype was recorded many times. The chain has TRBV12-3 or TRBV12-4 and TRBJ1-1, with 8 bases identical to TRBD1. The CDR3 spans 13 residues. V shed 5 bases and J 9 bases; nucleotides not matched to a gene: 8. This CDR3 reads CASSQNRGRQAFF. Written as DNA, the CDR3 is TGTGCCAGCAGTCAAAACAGGGGGAGACAAGCTTTCTTT.

This clonotype was observed many times. V gene TRBV5-6 combines with J gene TRBJ2-2, with D perhaps matching TRBD2 (5 bases). V lost 3 bases to trimming and J lost 3 bases, with 12 bases between them. CDR3 length: 15 amino acids. Germline V gene sequence: CDR1 SGHDT, CDR2 YYEEEE. CDR3 sequence reads: CASSSWTLDTGELFF. The DNA for the CDR3 is TGTGCCAGCAGCTCGTGGACTCTAGACACCGGGGAGCTGTTTTTT.

This rearrangement joins TRBV20-1 to TRBJ1-6; 9 bases are a match to TRBD1. Per germline, CDR1 DFQATT and CDR2 SNEGSKA (reference sequence). J gave up 14 bases and V 0 bases, and 14 bases lay outside the gene matches. The CDR3 spans 16 residues. The CDR3 DNA reads as TGCAGTGCTAGAGATAGGAGTGGACAGGGGCCAGCGGCCCTCCACTTT. Translated, it gives CSARDRSGQGPAALHF.

The chain recombines TRBV5-6 with TRBJ2-7; a weak D match, TRBD1 (6 bases). The CDR3 spans 17 residues. Trimming removed 2 bases at V and 2 bases at J, with 20 bases between. Germline loops: CDR1 SGHDT, CDR2 YYEEEE. The CDR3 nucleotides are TGTGCCAGCAGCTTCGGAGGTCTGGGACACCTCACCTACGAGCAGTACTTC. This gives the protein CASSFGGLGHLTYEQYF.

The chain recombines TRBV2 with TRBJ1-5, with TRBD1 as a possible D gene (6 bases). V shed 7 bases and J shed 3 bases, with 10 bases lying between them. The CDR3 covers 13 residues. Germline CDR1 SNHLY, CDR2 FYNNEI. CDR3 loop: CASIRDNNQPQHF. The CDR3 DNA follows: TGTGCCAGCATCCGGGACAACAATCAGCCCCAGCATTTT.

In its sample, this clonotype was seen a few times. The V call is TRBV10-1, the J call TRBJ2-1, with TRBD2 identical over 9 bases. The CDR3 runs to 15 residues. The germline CDR1 and CDR2 sequences are WNHNN and SYGVQD (reference sequence). CDR3 DNA: TGCGCAACATCGGGGGGAGGCGGGGGGGAGAATGAGCAGTTCTTC. It translates to CATSGGGGGENEQFF.

This chain links TRBV29-1 with TRBJ1-3; 9 nucleotides agree with TRBD1. Germline V gene lookup returns CDR1 SQVTM and CDR2 ANQGSEA. V gave up 5 bases and J gave up 1 base; unmatched junction bases: 3. The CDR3 consists of 14 residues. The CDR3: CSVRTGASGNTIYF. DNA for the CDR3: TGCAGCGTTAGGACAGGGGCATCTGGAAACACCATATATTTT.

This clonotype is a singleton in its sample. This rearrangement joins TRBV7-2 to TRBJ2-5; 11 positions agree with TRBD1. This CDR3 has 16 residues. Germline trimming cut 3 bases from V and 4 bases from J; bases unmatched to any gene: 7. From germline, CDR1 is SGHTA and CDR2 FQGNSA. The CDR3 nucleotides read TGTGCCAGCAGCTTTCCGGACAGGGGGCTTCGAGAGACCCAGTACTTC. Amino acid sequence: CASSFPDRGLRETQYF.

The genes are TRBV3-1 and TRBJ1-4; 7 nucleotides agree with TRBD1. From germline, CDR1 is LGHDT and CDR2 YNNKEL (reference sequence). V lost 5 bases to trimming and J lost 8 bases; unmatched junction nucleotides: 8. The CDR3 spans 14 residues. This CDR3 is CASSNTGEGEKLFF. In nucleotides, the CDR3 is TGTGCCAGCAGCAACACAGGGGAAGGAGAAAAACTGTTTTTT.